What follows are 29 T cell receptor beta chains derived from one specimen sequenced in a study of siplizumab effects on memory and regulatory T cells. The repertoire was sequenced with immunoSEQ multiplex PCR; TCRdb's copy has only in-frame clones and lacks some. The top ten clones hold less than 20% of a sample with some 80,000 clones, around 95% of them seen once. Sequenced input: CD8+ T cells sorted from blood. Source of these receptors: a human donor in good health.

The chain has TRBV5-1 and TRBJ1-1; D is ambiguous. The CDR3 is 13 residues long. V dropped 1 base and J dropped 4 bases, with 8 bases sitting between them. CDR1 and CDR2 (germline): SGHRS, YFSETQ. CDR3 DNA sequence: TGCGCCAGCAGCTTGTCGGCCGGCACTGAAGCTTTCTTT. It yields the protein CASSLSAGTEAFF.

V and J are TRBV9 and TRBJ2-1, with 10 bases matching TRBD2. Trimming removed 4 bases from V and 7 bases from J; junction bases left unmatched: 14. The CDR3 totals 17 residues. Germline V gene data show CDR1 as SGDLS and CDR2 as YYNGEE. The CDR3 nucleotides read TGTGCCAGCAGCCCCATTCCGTCTAGCGGGAGAGCGAATGAGCAGTTCTTC. It codes for CASSPIPSSGRANEQFF.

The rearrangement uses TRBV13 and TRBJ2-7, with a possible D match to TRBD1 (11 bases). This CDR3 contains 17 residues. V was pared by 6 bases and J by 5 bases, with 26 bases between. CDR1 is PRHDT, CDR2 FYEKMQ, per germline (reference sequence). Written as DNA, the CDR3 is TGTGCCAGCAGTAACGGACAGGGGGCCGGACTAGCGGACGAGCAGTACTTC. This encodes CASSNGQGAGLADEQYF.

The V and J genes are TRBV2 and TRBJ2-3, with D hard to call. Trimming took off 0 bases at V and 5 bases at J, with 9 bases between the two ends. This CDR3 contains 14 residues. CDR1 is SNHLY and CDR2 is FYNNEI in the germline V gene. CDR3: CASSEALGLDTQYF. CDR3 nucleotide sequence: TGTGCCAGCAGTGAAGCTCTAGGCCTAGATACGCAGTATTTT.

This chain joins TRBV10-2 and TRBJ2-1; TRBD2 agrees at 9 bases. V shed 7 bases and J 10 bases; nucleotides not matched to a gene: 8. CDR1 and CDR2 from the germline V gene are WSHSY and SAAADI. This CDR3 has 13 amino acids. This CDR3 reads CASTSSGIDEQFF. The CDR3 DNA sequence: TGCGCCAGCACGTCTAGCGGGATAGACGAGCAGTTCTTC.

This chain joins TRBV7-6 and TRBJ2-7, with 11 bases lining up with TRBD1. The trim removed 0 bases at V and 3 bases at J, leaving 7 bases unmatched. In germline, CDR1 is SGHVS, CDR2 FNYEAQ. This CDR3 contains 17 residues. The CDR3, as DNA: TGTGCCAGCAGCTTAGCGATGGGGGACAGGGGGAACTACGAGCAGTACTTC. Its protein is CASSLAMGDRGNYEQYF.

The chain combines TRBV4-1 with TRBJ2-7, with D uncertain. Germline V gene lookup returns CDR1 MGHRA and CDR2 YSYEKL. This CDR3 has 13 residues. The germline V and J ends were trimmed by 0 bases and 4 bases, with 7 bases remaining between them. CDR3: CASSQDMGYEQYF. The DNA for the CDR3 is TGCGCCAGCAGCCAAGATATGGGGTACGAGCAGTACTTC.

In this sample, this clone turned up a few times. The rearrangement joins TRBV10-3 to TRBJ1-1, with 9 bases fitting TRBD1. This CDR3 is built from 13 residues. CDR1 ENHRY and CDR2 SYGVKD come from the germline V gene. V lost 4 bases, J lost 3 bases, and 0 bases stayed unmatched. CDR3 region: CAISGQGDTEAFF. The CDR3 bases are TGTGCCATCAGTGGACAGGGGGACACTGAAGCTTTCTTT.

V gene TRBV7-8 combines with J gene TRBJ2-7; 8 nucleotides match TRBD2. Unmatched junction bases numbered 10, after V lost 4 bases and J lost 5 bases. Germline V gene lookup returns CDR1 SGHVS and CDR2 FQNEAQ. CDR3 size: 15 residues. DNA for the CDR3: TGTGCCAGCAGCTCCCTCGGGAGGGCCTTCCACGAGCAGTACTTC. Translated, it gives CASSSLGRAFHEQYF. The whole variable domain, filled in from reference TRBV7-8 and TRBJ2-7, reads GAGVSQSPRYKVAKRGQDVALRCDPISGHVSLFWYQQALGQGPEFLTYFQNEAQLDKSGLPSDRFFAERPEGSVSTLKIQRTQQEDSAVYLCASSSLGRAFHEQYFGPGTRLTVT.

The chain recombines TRBV7-6 with TRBJ1-1, with D uncertain. Germline V CDR1 and CDR2: SGHVS, FNYEAQ. The CDR3 loop spans 13 amino acids. V lost 4 bases to trimming and J lost 6 bases, with 12 bases between them. The CDR3 here is CASSSPGRPEAFF. CDR3 nucleotide sequence: TGTGCCAGCAGCTCCCCCGGGAGGCCTGAAGCTTTCTTT.

This chain connects TRBV27 to TRBJ2-3, with 7 bases matching TRBD1. J gave up 3 bases and V 2 bases, and 5 bases lay outside the gene matches. The CDR3 is 15 residues long. Germline loops: CDR1 MNHEY, CDR2 SMNVEV (reference sequence). CDR3 bases: TGTGCCAGCAGTTTAAGGGGGCTGGGGACAGATACGCAGTATTTT. Translating gives CASSLRGLGTDTQYF.

The chain has TRBV19 and TRBJ2-2, with 10 positions matching TRBD2. The CDR3 extends over 16 amino acids. J was trimmed by 7 bases and V by 2 bases; bases with no gene match: 7. Germline lookup yields CDR1 LNHDA and CDR2 SQIVND (reference sequence). CDR3 DNA: TGTGCCAGTAGTATACGGCTAGCGGGAGAGTTCGGGGAGCTGTTTTTT. Protein sequence: CASSIRLAGEFGELFF.

V gene TRBV27 combines with J gene TRBJ1-5; no clear D gene. The V gene lost 0 bases and the J gene lost 2 bases, with 8 bases spanning the gap. The CDR3 runs to 15 residues. CDR1 MNHEY and CDR2 SMNVEV come from the germline V gene (reference sequence). The CDR3: CASSLSTGGNQPQHF. The CDR3 DNA reads as TGTGCCAGCAGTTTATCGACGGGAGGCAATCAGCCCCAGCATTTT.

The rearrangement uses TRBV7-9 and TRBJ2-7; D is perhaps TRBD1 (6 bases). The CDR3 contains 14 residues. Germline V lookup: CDR1 SEHNR, CDR2 FQNEAQ (reference sequence). The ends were cut back, 5 bases at V and 1 base at J, with 12 bases in the middle. The CDR3 DNA sequence: TGTGCCAGCAGCGCTTGGGGGACATCCTACGAGCAGTACTTC. Its protein product is CASSAWGTSYEQYF.

This chain joins TRBV7-9 and TRBJ2-3; possibly TRBD2 for D (6 bases). Trimming cost V 1 base and J 4 bases, with 12 bases left between them. Looked up from germline, CDR1 is SEHNR and CDR2 is FQNEAQ (reference sequence). The CDR3 covers 15 residues. The DNA for the CDR3 is TGTGCCAGCAGCTTAGGCGGGACGGTCGCAGATACGCAGTATTTT. This codes for CASSLGGTVADTQYF.

The chain joins TRBV9 to TRBJ2-2, with D perhaps matching TRBD2 (5 bases). The V gene lost 4 bases and the J gene lost 1 base, with 14 bases spanning the gap. The CDR3 runs 16 residues. Germline V gene data show CDR1 as SGDLS and CDR2 as YYNGEE. The CDR3 reads CASSLEVRVNTGELFF. DNA for the CDR3: TGTGCCAGCAGCCTCGAAGTGAGGGTGAACACCGGGGAGCTGTTTTTT.

The chain combines TRBV4-1 with TRBJ1-1; 7 bases match TRBD1. The CDR3 consists of 15 residues. Germline-derived CDR1 and CDR2 are MGHRA and YSYEKL. V lost 3 bases and J lost 5; bases outside the gene matches: 9. CDR3 sequence (DNA): TGCGCCAGCAGCCACAGCCGGGACAGTGCGACTGAAGCTTTCTTT. Translation gives CASSHSRDSATEAFF.

This rearrangement joins TRBV15 to TRBJ2-2, with TRBD2 matching 9 bases. Germline V gene lookup returns CDR1 LNHNV and CDR2 YYDKDF (reference sequence). CDR3 length: 17 residues. Trimming cost V 4 bases and J 1 base; bases outside gene matches: 7. The CDR3 reads CATSTEYSGRNTGELFF. The CDR3 bases are TGTGCCACCAGCACCGAATATAGCGGGAGGAACACCGGGGAGCTGTTTTTT.

The chain combines TRBV27 with TRBJ1-6; tentative D call: TRBD1 (5 bases). V gave up 6 bases and J gave up 9 bases, with 15 bases separating them. The CDR3 runs 14 residues. CDR1 and CDR2 (germline): MNHEY, SMNVEV (reference sequence). The CDR3 region has the DNA TGTGCCAGCAGCCAGACAGTGGGTATTTCACCCCTCCACTTT. Translated, it gives CASSQTVGISPLHF.

The V gene is TRBV18, the J gene TRBJ2-5; D unresolved. CDR1 and CDR2 from the germline V gene are KGHSH and LQKENI. The CDR3 has 13 residues. Deletions cut 3 bases from V and 5 bases from J, with 10 bases between. DNA of the CDR3: TGTGCCAGCTCACCGTCAACTGGGGAGACCCAGTACTTC. It yields the protein CASSPSTGETQYF.

V is TRBV7-6 and J is TRBJ2-7; D is undetermined. The CDR3 runs to 12 residues. CDR1 is SGHVS and CDR2 is FNYEAQ in the germline V gene. V lost 5 bases and J 0 bases, leaving 5 bases between the germline ends. As DNA, the CDR3 is TGTGCCAGCAGCGGGATCTCCTACGAGCAGTACTTC. As protein: CASSGISYEQYF.

The chain combines TRBV19 with TRBJ1-5; TRBD1 is a possible D gene (5 bases). V was clipped by 7 bases and J by 7 bases, with 20 bases between them. This CDR3 has 15 amino acids. The germline gives CDR1 LNHDA, CDR2 SQIVND (reference sequence). CDR3 coding DNA: TGTGCCAGTAACCCCGGCGTTCGGGGGTACCAGCCCCAGCATTTT. Amino acids: CASNPGVRGYQPQHF.

This rearrangement joins TRBV9 to TRBJ2-3, with TRBD2 as a possible D gene (5 bases). Germline CDR1 SGDLS, CDR2 YYNGEE. The CDR3 extends over 16 amino acids. With 0 bases removed from V and 3 bases from J, the gap between germline ends came to 14 bases. The CDR3 loop reads CASSVGTGRATDTQYF. CDR3 in DNA: TGTGCCAGCAGCGTAGGGACCGGGCGGGCAACAGATACGCAGTATTTT.

This clone was counted once. V gene TRBV5-5 combines with J gene TRBJ2-5; D is unresolved. Germline lookup yields CDR1 SGHKS and CDR2 YYEKEE (reference sequence). The CDR3 contains 13 residues. Trimming removed 0 bases at V and 2 bases at J, with 5 bases between. The CDR3 bases are TGTGCCAGCAGCTTGGGACTTCAAGAGACCCAGTACTTC. This codes for CASSLGLQETQYF.

The rearrangement joins TRBV5-1 to TRBJ2-5; D may be TRBD2 (5 bases). The assigned J gene may be wrong: the sequence end matches TRBJ2-7 better. This CDR3 contains 12 residues. Per germline, CDR1 SGHRS and CDR2 YFSETQ. CDR3 bases: TGCGCCAGCAGCTCGACCGGGGACGAGCAGTACTTC. It is translated as CASSSTGDEQYF.

The chain carries TRBV5-5 and TRBJ1-1, with D tentatively TRBD1 (5 bases). The germline gives CDR1 SGHKS, CDR2 YYEKEE (reference sequence). V lost 0 bases and J lost 0, with 15 bases in between. This CDR3 is built from 17 residues. The CDR3 region is CASSLAPGPTMNTEAFF. Written as DNA, the CDR3 is TGTGCCAGCAGCTTGGCCCCGGGACCGACCATGAACACTGAAGCTTTCTTT. Complete variable domain (other parts from reference TRBV5-5 and TRBJ1-1): DAGVTQSPTHLIKTRGQQVTLRCSPISGHKSVSWYQQVLGQGPQFIFQYYEKEERGRGNFPDRFSARQFPNYSSELNVNALLLGDSALYLCASSLAPGPTMNTEAFFGQGTRLTVV.

The rearrangement links TRBV7-2 to TRBJ1-2; D uncertain. V dropped 4 bases and J dropped 7 bases, with 7 bases sitting between them. Germline V gene lookup returns CDR1 SGHTA and CDR2 FQGNSA. CDR3 size: 11 residues. CDR3 DNA: TGTGCCAGCAGCTCCTGGACTGGCTACACCTTC. It translates to CASSSWTGYTF.

The V gene is TRBV27, the J gene TRBJ2-2; TRBD2 matches 12 bases. Trimming cost V 3 bases and J 5 bases; bases outside gene matches: 7. This CDR3 region has 17 residues. Germline V gene lookup returns CDR1 MNHEY and CDR2 SMNVEV (reference sequence). CDR3 DNA: TGTGCCAGCAGTTTCCGGACTAGCGGGAAGATGACCGGGGAGCTGTTTTTT. Protein product: CASSFRTSGKMTGELFF.

The chain has TRBV4-1 and TRBJ2-7; D perhaps matches TRBD2 (6 bases). The V end was cut by 6 bases, the J end by 2 bases, with 17 bases between. Germline V CDR1 and CDR2: MGHRA, YSYEKL. The CDR3 covers 15 residues. The CDR3 loop is CASSGGHTGAYEQYF. CDR3 DNA sequence: TGCGCCAGCAGTGGAGGGCACACAGGCGCCTACGAGCAGTACTTC.